The rows below give T cell receptor beta chains drawn from one sample of a study of human T cells and chemical hapten exposure. One entry per CDR3 protein results from TCRdb running MiXCR on the RACE reads. The sample holds approximately 71,000 distinct CDR3 sequences, 9.8% seen once. The specimen was whole blood, collected in connection with sensitization to the hapten diphenylcyclopropenone (DPC). The receptor set was obtained from a woman in her thirties or forties with alopecia areata. Some clones in this sample may be carry-over from other donors' samples. CDR3s include the opening cysteine and the closing phenylalanine or tryptophan. The order of the fields is J gene, V gene, clone size, CDR3 protein. Part of the rows lack a size; the others show once, few, many or a class for expanded clones.

TRBJ1-6 | TRBV27 | many | CASSLPGGLNSPLHF
TRBJ1-5 | TRBV7-8 | many | CASSFRVGNQPQHF
TRBJ2-7 | TRBV20-1 | many | CSAAGTGYYEQYF
TRBJ1-5 | TRBV5-1 | many | CASSLTPANQPQHF
TRBJ2-7 | TRBV5-4 | NA | CASSLPTSYEQYF
TRBJ1-1 | TRBV12-3/TRBV12-4 | medium-sized | CASSLVGTEAFF
TRBJ2-1 | TRBV20-1 | many | CSALIAGGPAREQFF
TRBJ1-3 | TRBV12-3/TRBV12-4 | many | CASIRDRGGNTIYF
TRBJ2-1 | TRBV11-3 | few | CASSPPGDEQFF
TRBJ2-4 | TRBV13 | NA | CASSLVSGLDIQYF
TRBJ2-7 | TRBV19 | NA | CASSIATSGGSYEQYF
TRBJ2-3 | TRBV29-1 | few | CSGWGPTSGGTPDTQYF
TRBJ2-1 | TRBV20-1 | few | CSARWWGEQFF
TRBJ2-3 | TRBV3-1 | many | CASSPRVPADTQYF
TRBJ2-7 | TRBV28 | many | CASSFRGGLYEQYF
TRBJ1-5 | TRBV27 | many | CASSLSGTVPYQPQHF
TRBJ2-3 | TRBV14 | many | CASSQEGLDTDTQYF
TRBJ1-1 | TRBV21-1 | few | CASSPAGAEAFF
TRBJ2-1 | TRBV28 | few | CASILADSHNEQFF
TRBJ2-3 | TRBV12-3/TRBV12-4 | many | CASSLDTQGWADTQYF
TRBJ2-7 | TRBV6-5 | many | CASRSLAGGHYEQYF
TRBJ2-7 | TRBV27 | few | CASSDPGRLNYEQYF
TRBJ2-1 | TRBV9 | many | CASSAGTSGGLNEQFF
TRBJ2-7 | TRBV11-2 | many | CASSLDRGQGFSYEQYF
TRBJ2-1 | TRBV3-1 | many | CASSHWTSRIEQFF
TRBJ1-5 | TRBV28 | NA | CASRSGNQPQHF
TRBJ2-7 | TRBV4-3 | few | CASSTGQGTYEQYF
TRBJ1-2 | TRBV6-1 | few | CASSTESYGYTF
TRBJ1-2 | TRBV6-2/TRBV6-3 | many | CASSYSDRVYGYTF
TRBJ1-1 | TRBV12-3/TRBV12-4 | many | CASSFWVNTEAFF
TRBJ2-7 | TRBV6-5 | NA | CASTWPDRSRAYEQYF
TRBJ1-2 | TRBV5-1 | many | CASSLNGGNYGYTF
TRBJ2-7 | TRBV12-3/TRBV12-4 | NA | CASTLGRGYEQYF
TRBJ1-1 | TRBV10-3 | NA | CAISEARLNTEAFF
TRBJ2-4 | TRBV20-1 | few | CSASDRVTKNIQYF
TRBJ2-2 | TRBV29-1 | few | CSVEDFPGTGVPGELFF
TRBJ2-1 | TRBV11-2 | few | CASSLGAVGYNEQFF
TRBJ2-3 | TRBV5-1 | many | CASSLDQGTSLSTDTQYF
TRBJ1-1 | TRBV6-2/TRBV6-3 | many | CASSFGEAFF
TRBJ1-3 | TRBV7-3 | few | CASSPQGASGNTIYF
TRBJ1-1 | TRBV5-1 | many | CASSPPGGVLTEAFF
TRBJ1-3 | TRBV20-1 | NA | CSATTGRPSGNTIYF